This is a list of T cell receptor beta chains from one sample in a study of T cell clonotyping in hematopoietic cell transplantation. The data were produced by immunoSEQ multiplex PCR, yet TCRdb's version contains in-frame clones alone and is incomplete. The table includes fewer than 9,000 clones, approximately 87% detected once. The source was PBMCs, collected 100 days after allogeneic stem cell transplant. The receptors originated from a male patient in his fifties who had an allogeneic stem cell transplant from a related donor, so the T cells may come from the graft donor. Some clones in this sample may be carry-over from other donors' samples. Each CDR3 is given with its conserved first and last residue. The D gene is left open where the match is weak. Size is stated for part of the rows, as once, few or many counts, or as a class when the clone is expanded.

clone_size,j_call,v_call,d_call,cdr3_nt,cdr3_aa
.,TRBJ2-2,TRBV29-1,TRBD2,TGCAGCGTTACATATCTAGCAGGCGGGGGGGCCGCCGGGGAGCTGTTTTTT,CSVTYLAGGGAAGELFF
.,TRBJ2-7,TRBV4-3,.,TGCGCCAGCAGCCAAGAAGCGGAATCTTACGAGCAGTACTTC,CASSQEAESYEQYF
.,TRBJ1-2,TRBV4-3,.,TGCGCCAGCAGCCCCTTTACGGGTGGGCGATATGGCTACACCTTC,CASSPFTGGRYGYTF
.,TRBJ2-3,TRBV19,.,TGTGCCAGTACCATCACTAGTGGAGTCACAGATACGCAGTATTTT,CASTITSGVTDTQYF
.,TRBJ2-5,TRBV7-2,TRBD2,TGTGCCAGCAGCTCCGAGCGGGGGGGTCAAGAGACCCAGTACTTC,CASSSERGGQETQYF
.,TRBJ1-1,TRBV25-1,TRBD1,TGTGTCAGCAGTCAGGGGGCGTTTTCGAACACTGAAGCTTTCTTT,CVSSQGAFSNTEAFF
.,TRBJ1-3,TRBV5-6,.,TGTGCCAGCAGCCCAGGGTTCTCTGGAAACACCATATATTTT,CASSPGFSGNTIYF
.,TRBJ1-4,TRBV30,TRBD1,TGTGCCTGGACAGGGGGGAATGAAAAACTGTTTTTT,CAWTGGNEKLFF
.,TRBJ2-1,TRBV6-5,.,TGTGCCACCGGACTGAACAATGAGCAGTTCTTC,CATGLNNEQFF
.,TRBJ1-1,TRBV2,TRBD1,TGTGCCAGCAGTAAACAGGGGGGGTTTGACACTGAAGCTTTCTTT,CASSKQGGFDTEAFF
once,TRBJ1-4,TRBV11-2,.,TGTGCCAGCAGCTCCTCTATAGGACCGAATGAAAAACTGTTTTTT,CASSSSIGPNEKLFF
.,TRBJ2-1,TRBV9,TRBD2,TGTGCCAGCAGCTGGACTAGCGGGGGGGCTCTGTTCTTC,CASSWTSGGALFF
.,TRBJ2-5,TRBV29-1,.,TGCAGCGTTGAAGATCTGGAGGAGAAGGATCAAGAGACCCAGTACTTC,CSVEDLEEKDQETQYF
.,TRBJ1-1,TRBV11-3,.,TGTGCCAGCAGCTTAGTTTCGGGGCCCCCGAACACTGTAGCTTTCTTT,CASSLVSGPPNTVAFF
.,TRBJ2-2,TRBV5-6,.,TGTGCCAGCGGCTTGTTCGGCCGGATCACCGGGGAGCTGTTTTTT,CASGLFGRITGELFF
once,TRBJ1-1,TRBV2,.,TGTGCCAGCAGTGAAGGGGGGGTGAATGCGGATGAAGCTTTCTTT,CASSEGGVNADEAFF
.,TRBJ2-5,TRBV30,TRBD1,TGTGCCTGGAGTGTAGGGGGCGGGGAGACCCAGTACTTC,CAWSVGGGETQYF
.,TRBJ2-7,TRBV4-2,TRBD2,TGTGCCAGCAGCCTTCGCGGGGGAGCCTACGAGCAGTACTTC,CASSLRGGAYEQYF
.,TRBJ1-1,TRBV7-3,.,TGTGCCACCATGGCTCAGTTGGACACTGAAGCTTCCTTT,CATMAQLDTEASF
.,TRBJ2-7,TRBV27,.,TGTGCCAGCAGTTTAAGTCCCCACGGGGAGCAGTACTTC,CASSLSPHGEQYF
.,TRBJ2-3,TRBV4-1,.,TGCGCCAGCAGTCCAAGCCCGGTTAGCACAGATACGCAGTATTTT,CASSPSPVSTDTQYF
.,TRBJ1-1,TRBV5-6,.,TGTGCCAGCAGCTTAGGGCTTACCGAGACTGAAGCTTTCTTT,CASSLGLTETEAFF
.,TRBJ1-2,TRBV9,.,TGTGCCAGCAGCGTGGTGGAGGGCCCCCGGGGCTACACCTTC,CASSVVEGPRGYTF
.,TRBJ1-1,TRBV2,.,TGTGCCAGCAGTGATTCAGAGAACACTGAAGCTTTCTTT,CASSDSENTEAFF
.,TRBJ2-5,TRBV19,.,TGTGCCAGTAGTAGTGGGATTCAAAGGTACTTC,CASSSGIQRYF
.,TRBJ2-7,TRBV10-3,TRBD1,TGTGCCACAACCGGGACAGACTACGAGCAGTACTTC,CATTGTDYEQYF
.,TRBJ1-2,TRBV10-3,TRBD1,TGTGCCATCAGCCAACATGGACAGGGGAGCTATGGCTACACCTTC,CAISQHGQGSYGYTF
.,TRBJ2-7,TRBV13,TRBD2,TGTGCCAGCAGCGCGGGACTAGCGGGGGGGCCGGGTGGGGAGCAGTACTTC,CASSAGLAGGPGGEQYF
.,TRBJ1-1,TRBV6-5,.,TGTGCCAGCAGTTACTCTTTCAGGGTGAACACTGAAGCTTTCTTT,CASSYSFRVNTEAFF
once,TRBJ2-3,TRBV7-6,.,TGTGCCAGCAGCCTTAGCACAGATACGCAGTATTTT,CASSLSTDTQYF
.,TRBJ1-5,TRBV5-6,TRBD1,TGTGCCAGCAGCTTGGGGGGACAGAGCAATCAGCCCCAGCATTTT,CASSLGGQSNQPQHF
.,TRBJ1-2,TRBV5-6,TRBD1,TGTGCCAGCAGCTCCCTCGACAGGGTAGGCTATGGCTACACCTTC,CASSSLDRVGYGYTF
.,TRBJ1-3,TRBV30,.,TGTGCCTGGACCCGGACAGATGGCTCTGGAAACACCATATATTTT,CAWTRTDGSGNTIYF
.,TRBJ1-2,TRBV28,.,TGTGCCAGCAGGAAAACGGCGGCTAGGGGAGGCTACACCTTC,CASRKTAARGGYTF
.,TRBJ2-3,TRBV11-3,.,TGTGCCAGCAGCTTTCATGGAACAGATACGCAGTATTTT,CASSFHGTDTQYF
once,TRBJ1-1,TRBV6-5,TRBD1,TGTGCCAGCAGTCACACAGGGGGCAGAACTGAAGCTTTCTTT,CASSHTGGRTEAFF
.,TRBJ1-2,TRBV4-1,TRBD1,TGCGCCAGCAGCCAGGGACAGACCTATGGCTACACCTTC,CASSQGQTYGYTF
.,TRBJ1-1,TRBV6-5,.,TGTGCCAGCAGGTCGGGACAATATGAAGCTTTCTTT,CASRSGQYEAFF
.,TRBJ1-1,TRBV2,.,TGTGCCAGCAGTGTTCGGGGAACTGAAGCTTTCTTT,CASSVRGTEAFF
.,TRBJ1-5,TRBV7-2,.,TGTGCCAGCAGCTTAGTCCAGTTCAATCAGCCCCAGCATTTT,CASSLVQFNQPQHF
.,TRBJ1-5,TRBV6-1,TRBD1,TGTGCCAGCAGTGACAGGGGGGATCAGCCCCAGCATTTT,CASSDRGDQPQHF
.,TRBJ1-3,TRBV30,.,TGTGCCTGGAGTATAGAGAGAACTGGAAACACCATATATTTT,CAWSIERTGNTIYF
.,TRBJ2-7,TRBV6-1,.,TGTGCCAGCAGCGCCCCAGGGGCGATTCTCTACGAGCAGTACTTC,CASSAPGAILYEQYF
.,TRBJ1-1,TRBV4-3,.,TGCGCCAGCAGCCAAAAGAGGGGGTCGGATGAAGCTTTCTTT,CASSQKRGSDEAFF
.,TRBJ2-6,TRBV30,.,TGTGCCTGGGGAAGGCAGGGGATAACTGGGGCCAACGTCCTGACTTTC,CAWGRQGITGANVLTF
.,TRBJ1-2,TRBV6-5,.,TGTGCCAGCGGATCACAGCAAATCTATGGCTACACCTTC,CASGSQQIYGYTF
few,TRBJ2-7,TRBV4-1,.,TGCGCCAGTAGCGAAGGGTGGACCTACGAGCAGTACTTC,CASSEGWTYEQYF
.,TRBJ1-3,TRBV4-1,.,TGCGCCAGCAGCCGGGACTTTGGAAACACCATATATTTT,CASSRDFGNTIYF
.,TRBJ2-7,TRBV15,TRBD1,TGTGCCACCAGCAGTGGGACAGGCTACTACGAGCAGTACTTC,CATSSGTGYYEQYF